This entry is about one T cell receptor beta chain. This sample stems from a study of cytomegalovirus exposure and HLA in healthy donors. In germline, CDR1 is SGHTA, CDR2 FQGNSA. The CDR3 contains 17 residues. J lost 5 bases, V lost 6 bases, and 9 bases had no gene match. Researchers ran the PCR with 60 Vbeta and 13 Jbeta primers. Sequenced by immunoSEQ multiplex PCR; TCRdb stores in-frame clones only, minus some. The data hold about 200,000 clones, with roughly four fifths observed a single time. The donors were healthy bone marrow donors. V gene TRBV7-2 combines with J gene TRBJ2-5; TRBD2 agrees at 16 bases. Sequencing was carried out using PBMCs. This clonotype originated in a man younger than 45 in good health and CMV-seronegative. CDR3 in amino acids: CASSPPGLAGGMETQYF. The CDR3 DNA reads TGTGCCAGCAGTCCCCCGGGACTAGCGGGGGGGATGGAGACCCAGTACTTC.